Shown below are 8 T cell receptor beta chains from a single sample sequenced in a study of T-cell reconstitution after alpha-beta-depleted transplantation in children. During its preparation, the TCRbeta library received unique molecular identifiers. TCRdb fed the PCR reads into MiXCR, producing one record per CDR3 protein. The sample shows around 700,000 distinct CDR3 sequences, about an eighth of them seen only once. Sequencing used PBMCs, obtained before TCRalphabeta/CD19-depleted stem cell transplant. These receptors all stem from a girl aged 2 to 9 with congenital amegakaryocytic thrombocytopenia, due to receive a stem cell transplant.

J is TRBJ1-2 and V is TRBV9; D remains ambiguous. The CDR3 sequence is 15 residues long. CDR1 and CDR2 (germline): SGDLS, YYNGEE. The V end lost 3 bases, the J end lost 3 bases, and 15 bases lay between the germline ends. In DNA form, the CDR3 reads TGTGCCAGCAGCGCCCCCTTGGGCACCTACTATGGCTACACCTTC. Protein sequence: CASSAPLGTYYGYTF.

This clonotype was observed at least ten times. This sequence joins TRBV20-1 and TRBJ1-1, with TRBD1 as a possible D gene (5 bases). This CDR3 contains 13 residues. Trimming stripped 6 bases from V and 1 base from J, with 12 bases between. The germline V gene has CDR1 DFQATT and CDR2 SNEGSKA (reference sequence). The CDR3 bases are TGCAGTGCCCCGCTGGGGGAGAACACTGAAGCTTTCTTT. It translates to CSAPLGENTEAFF.

This sequence joins TRBV15 and TRBJ1-5; the D is unclear. In germline, CDR1 is LNHNV, CDR2 YYDKDF (reference sequence). This CDR3 is 14 amino acids long. Trimming stripped 5 bases from V and 0 bases from J, with 8 bases between. The CDR3 loop is CATSWGNSNQPQHF. CDR3 DNA: TGTGCCACCAGCTGGGGTAATAGCAATCAGCCCCAGCATTTT.

This clonotype was observed many times. The CDR3 protein is CASSGSMSYEQYF. DNA for the CDR3: TGCGCCAGCAGCGGCAGCATGTCCTACGAGCAGTACTTC. The V gene is TRBV5-1, the J gene TRBJ2-7, with no clear D. There are 13 residues in the CDR3. V lost 4 bases and J 1 base, leaving 9 bases between the germline ends. In germline, CDR1 is SGHRS, CDR2 YFSETQ.

This clonotype was counted at least ten times. The chain has TRBV7-9 and TRBJ2-1, with a possible D match to TRBD2 (5 bases). The V and J ends lost 1 base and 7 bases respectively, with 17 bases between them. The germline V gene encodes CDR1 SEHNR and CDR2 FQNEAQ (reference sequence). The CDR3 covers 16 residues. The CDR3 here is CASSLGSMRRENEQFF. The CDR3 coding sequence is TGTGCCAGCAGCTTAGGATCGATGCGAAGGGAGAATGAGCAGTTCTTC.

This clonotype was seen more than once but under ten times. The chain recombines TRBV29-1 with TRBJ1-1; TRBD1 is a possible D gene (5 bases). V shed 5 bases and J shed 3 bases, with 16 bases lying between them. CDR1 and CDR2 from the germline V gene are SQVTM and ANQGSEA. The CDR3 sequence is 14 residues long. CDR3 protein: CSVLLPKGDTEAFF. The CDR3 nucleotides are TGCAGCGTTCTACTCCCAAAAGGGGACACTGAAGCTTTCTTT.

The chain recombines TRBV28 with TRBJ2-2; 10 nucleotides match TRBD2. The CDR3 is made up of 17 amino acids. The germline gives CDR1 MDHEN, CDR2 SYDVKM. The V gene end was trimmed by 6 bases and the J gene end by 6 bases; junction bases not matched to a gene: 13. The CDR3 here is CASSPTPDSGRSGELFF. The CDR3 bases are TGTGCCAGCAGCCCCACCCCGGATAGCGGGAGGTCCGGGGAGCTGTTTTTT.

The V gene is TRBV29-1, the J gene TRBJ1-1; tentatively, D is TRBD1 (5 bases). From germline, CDR1 is SQVTM and CDR2 ANQGSEA. This CDR3 comprises 15 residues. V lost 4 bases, J lost 5 bases, and 20 bases lay in between. This CDR3 reads CSVAFRGPLGTEAFF. The CDR3 nucleotides read TGCAGCGTTGCATTCCGGGGCCCCTTGGGGACTGAAGCTTTCTTT.